This TCR beta chain was sequenced in a study of neurological immune-mediated disorders. Concerning this clonotype: Antigen unknown. With a much larger clone just one base away, this may be a read error.

The CDR3 has 15 amino acids. CDR1 SNHLY and CDR2 FYNNEI come from the germline V gene. V shed 6 bases and J shed 8 bases, with 20 bases lying between them. The time point here: longitudinal time-point 3. Whole-study results and caveats: HTLV-1-associated myelopathy had the most TCR clonal expansion, whereas multiple sclerosis had the least (lower than in healthy controls).

The method for making cDNA was 5'RACE, and it used 10-nucleotide random UMIs. TCRdb fed the 5' RACE reads into MiXCR, producing one record per CDR3 protein. The data hold 95,000 to 110,000 distinct CDR3 sequences, with 11% observed a single time. The sequence came from a female donor with HTLV-1-associated myelopathy (HAM/TSP). Sequenced material: PBMCs. This chain links TRBV2 with TRBJ1-3, with D possibly being TRBD1 (6 bases). The CDR3 bases are TGTGCCAGCAGCGGACGGCAAGGGGGACCGGACACCATATATTTT. Its translation: CASSGRQGGPDTIYF.